This T cell receptor beta chain is from a study of cytomegalovirus exposure and HLA in healthy donors. Overall study context: Inside one of the first data releases sat about 91 million unique TCRs taken from HLA-typed donors. Researchers found that approximately 77% of some 400 genotyped donors fell within the Caucasian-associated ancestry cluster. Study observations and caveats: Associated with cytomegalovirus, according to the listing, were 150 to 200 TCR beta chains. Presence/absence analyses assumed roughly uniform sequencing depth across donors, which may not hold.

Both 60 Vbeta primers and 13 Jbeta primers went into the PCR. TCRdb keeps only in-frame clones here, not all; method: immunoSEQ multiplex PCR. The sample records 60,000 to 80,000 clones, approximately 79% being singletons. Regarding this clone: Its antigen is currently unknown.

Germline-derived CDR1 and CDR2 are SGHRS and YFSETQ. V dropped 0 bases and J dropped 1; count of bases not matched to a gene: 0. The length of the CDR3 is 15 residues. This TCR was sampled from a young woman in good health and CMV-seronegative. What was sequenced was PBMCs. The rearrangement joins TRBV5-1 to TRBJ1-5, with 8 bases lining up with TRBD1. The CDR3 here is CASSLGTGSNQPQHF. CDR3 DNA sequence: TGCGCCAGCAGCTTGGGGACAGGGAGCAATCAGCCCCAGCATTTT.